One and the same sample provided the 24 T cell receptor beta chains below, sequenced in a study of vaccination effects on CD4 cells after COVID-19. Assay used: immunoSEQ multiplex PCR; TCRdb lists only in-frame clones, some missing. The repertoire holds roughly 27,000 clones, with 72% as singletons. These TCRs' antigens remain unknown. Prior to sequencing, the ViraFEST assay stimulated PBMC with viral peptide pools, which expanded the antigen-specific CD4+ T cells. Upon completion of 10 to 11 days in culture, CD4+ T cells were isolated. The study found no prior SARS-CoV-2 infection in the vaccine recipients, who tested negative for nucleocapsid antibodies. Sequences were derived from CD4+ T cells from PBMCs cultured with SARS-CoV-2 spike peptides, sampled before COVID-19 vaccination. The receptor source for this set is a human donor who received a COVID-19 vaccine.

The chain is built from TRBV5-6 and TRBJ1-2; D may be TRBD1 (5 bases). Germline values: CDR1 SGHDT, CDR2 YYEEEE. The CDR3 loop spans 13 amino acids. V shed 5 bases and J shed 8 bases, with 16 bases lying between them. The DNA of the CDR3 is TGTGCCAGCAGTCTACCGCAGGGTCACGGCTACACCTTC. This codes for CASSLPQGHGYTF.

In its sample, this clone was seen a few times. This rearrangement joins TRBV6-5 to TRBJ2-2, with 10 bases aligning to TRBD1. Unmatched junction bases numbered 5, after V lost 6 bases and J lost 7 bases. The CDR3 runs to 14 residues. CDR1 is MNHEY, CDR2 SVGAGI, per germline. The CDR3 DNA reads as TGTGCCAGCAGAAGACAGGGGGCGCGCGGGGAGCTGTTTTTT. It translates to CASRRQGARGELFF.

The chain couples TRBV18 to TRBJ2-3; TRBD2 matches at 8 bases. The J segment lost 4 bases and the V segment lost 2 bases, leaving 2 bases of the junction unmatched. The germline V gene encodes CDR1 KGHSH and CDR2 LQKENI. The CDR3 extends over 14 amino acids. The CDR3, as DNA: TGTGCCAGCTCACCAATTAGCGGGGCAGATACGCAGTATTTT. This encodes CASSPISGADTQYF. Supplemented by reference TRBV18 and TRBJ2-3, the full variable domain reads NAGVMQNPRHLVRRRGQEARLRCSPMKGHSHVYWYRQLPEEGLKFMVYLQKENIIDESGMPKERFSAEFPKEGPSILRIQQVVRGDSAAYFCASSPISGADTQYFGPGTRLTVL.

The chain carries TRBV28 and TRBJ2-1; D may match TRBD1 or TRBD2 (6 bases each). Between the trimmed V and J ends, which lost 6 bases and 10 bases, there was a span of 25 bases. The CDR3 extends over 16 amino acids. CDR1 is MDHEN and CDR2 is SYDVKM in the germline V gene. Written as DNA, the CDR3 is TGTGCCAGCAGGGTCGGAGGGGGTGGGTCCATGGGGGAGCAGTTCTTC. Protein product: CASRVGGGGSMGEQFF.

The gene calls are TRBV2 and TRBJ2-1; 8 bases are a match to TRBD2. The J segment lost 4 bases and the V segment lost 7 bases, leaving 3 bases of the junction unmatched. CDR1 is SNHLY and CDR2 is FYNNEI in the germline V gene. The CDR3 totals 13 residues. DNA for the CDR3: TGTGCCAGCACCGGGGGGGCTTACAATGAGCAGTTCTTC. Translated: CASTGGAYNEQFF.

V gene TRBV5-1 combines with J gene TRBJ1-2, with 7 positions matching TRBD1. The CDR3 sequence is 16 residues long. CDR1 and CDR2 from the germline V gene are SGHRS and YFSETQ. V gave up 4 bases and J gave up 5 bases; unmatched junction bases: 14. The CDR3 coding sequence is TGCGCCAGCAGCGTGGGACAGATCAGTCGCCAGTATGGCTACACCTTC. Translation gives CASSVGQISRQYGYTF.

This chain connects TRBV14 to TRBJ2-7; D gene ambiguous. Germline V gene lookup returns CDR1 SGHDN and CDR2 FVKESK. The CDR3 covers 14 residues. V lost 2 bases and J lost 0, with 8 bases in between. The CDR3 sequence: CASSQYLSSYEQYF. CDR3 in DNA: TGTGCCAGCAGCCAATATCTTAGCTCCTACGAGCAGTACTTC.

The rearrangement uses TRBV6-5 and TRBJ1-1; 7 bases agree with TRBD1. Germline CDR1 reads MNHEY; CDR2 reads SVGAGI. J gave up 6 bases and V 6 bases, and 7 bases lay outside the gene matches. The CDR3 runs to 13 residues. The CDR3 spells CASSQPGTAEAFF. In DNA, the CDR3 is TGTGCCAGCAGCCAACCCGGGACAGCTGAAGCTTTCTTT.

This clone came up once. The chain links TRBV24-1 to TRBJ2-1; the match to TRBD1 covers 12 bases. V gave up 5 bases and J gave up 10 bases; unmatched junction bases: 8. The CDR3 runs to 15 residues. Per germline, CDR1 KGHDR and CDR2 SFDVKD. CDR3 coding DNA: TGTGCCACCAGTGCCTACGGGACAGGGGGCTTAGAGCAGTTCTTC. Translated: CATSAYGTGGLEQFF.

The chain joins TRBV12-5 to TRBJ1-5; 7 nucleotides align to TRBD1. This CDR3 has 17 residues. Germline assignment: CDR1 LGHNT and CDR2 FRNRAP. With V trimmed by 5 bases and J by 2 bases, 12 bases remained unmatched. CDR3 loop: CASGLPTGVFGNQPQHF. DNA for the CDR3: TGTGCTAGTGGTCTCCCAACAGGGGTTTTCGGCAATCAGCCCCAGCATTTT.

V and J are TRBV19 and TRBJ1-5; 9 nucleotides line up with TRBD1. The CDR3 is made up of 15 amino acids. The V segment lost 7 bases and the J segment 6 bases; nucleotides outside the gene matches: 10. The germline CDR1 and CDR2 sequences are LNHDA and SQIVND (reference sequence). CDR3 nucleotides: TGTGCCAGTACCGGACAGGGGCTGATGGGTCAGCCCCAGCATTTT. Encoded protein: CASTGQGLMGQPQHF.

The V call is TRBV10-1, the J call TRBJ2-2; a possible D gene is TRBD2 (6 bases). The length of the CDR3 is 13 residues. Trimming took 3 bases from V and 5 from J, leaving 7 bases between them. The germline V gene encodes CDR1 WNHNN and CDR2 SYGVQD (reference sequence). The CDR3, as DNA: TGCGCCAGCAGTGATGGGGGGACCGGGGAGCTGTTTTTT. Residues: CASSDGGTGELFF.

CDR3 sequence: CASSERQGLGEKLFF. Here the CDR3 DNA reads TGTGCCAGCAGTGAGAGACAGGGTCTGGGGGAAAAACTGTTTTTT. The V gene is TRBV6-1, the J gene TRBJ1-4, with 7 bases matching TRBD1. This CDR3 region has 15 residues. From germline, CDR1 is MNHNS and CDR2 SASEGT. V lost 3 bases to trimming and J lost 8 bases; unmatched junction nucleotides: 9.

The chain recombines TRBV19 with TRBJ1-2; D may be TRBD1 (5 bases). Trimming took off 3 bases at V and 8 bases at J, with 22 bases between the two ends. Germline CDR1 is LNHDA and CDR2 is SQIVND (reference sequence). The CDR3 loop spans 16 amino acids. The CDR3 loop reads CASSIRWGTREGGYTF. The CDR3 nucleotides are TGTGCCAGTAGTATTCGCTGGGGGACCAGGGAGGGCGGCTACACCTTC.

The chain carries TRBV5-4 and TRBJ2-2; TRBD2 aligns across 15 bases. Trimming removed 4 bases from V and 5 bases from J; junction bases left unmatched: 12. Germline-derived CDR1 and CDR2 are SGHNT and YYREEE (reference sequence). The CDR3 covers 19 residues. CDR3 amino acids: CASSKEGLAGGRNTGELFF. The CDR3 bases are TGTGCCAGCAGCAAAGAGGGACTAGCGGGGGGAAGGAATACCGGGGAGCTGTTTTTT.

This CDR3 reads CAISGGEGNTEAFF. CDR3 coding DNA: TGTGCCATCAGTGGGGGAGAAGGGAACACTGAAGCTTTCTTT. The chain carries TRBV10-3 and TRBJ1-1; D remains unclear. Trimming removed 4 bases from V and 1 base from J, with 10 bases in between. The CDR3 runs 14 residues. Germline CDR1 reads ENHRY; CDR2 reads SYGVKD.

A few counts support this clone. J is TRBJ1-5 and V is TRBV12-2. TRBV12-2 is a documented pseudogene. The CDR3 contains 16 residues. The CDR3 DNA follows: TGTGCAAGTCGCTTAGGAAGTGAGGGGTGGCATCAGCCCCAGCATTTT. As protein: CASRLGSEGWHQPQHF.

The rearrangement joins TRBV12-3 or TRBV12-4 to TRBJ2-7; TRBD1 matches at 7 bases. Trimming at V came to 3 bases and at J to 5 bases, leaving 4 bases not matched to a gene. The CDR3 extends over 13 amino acids. The CDR3 DNA sequence: TGTGCCAGCAGTTTTAAGGGGGCCCACGAGCAGTACTTC. As protein: CASSFKGAHEQYF.

This clone appeared a single time. The V and J genes are TRBV2 and TRBJ2-2; the D gene could be TRBD1 or TRBD2 (6 bases each). V lost 11 bases and J lost 2, with 15 bases in between. Germline values: CDR1 SNHLY, CDR2 FYNNEI. This CDR3 has 14 amino acids. The CDR3 region is CASTGARNTGELFF. CDR3 nucleotides: TGTGCCTCAACGGGGGCCCGAAACACCGGGGAGCTGTTTTTT.

The chain combines TRBV6-5 with TRBJ1-5; D unclear. CDR1 MNHEY and CDR2 SVGAGI come from the germline V gene. The V end lost 8 bases, the J end lost 4 bases, and 6 bases lay between the germline ends. The CDR3 length is 11 residues. The CDR3 coding sequence is TGTGCCAGCGGGTTTAATCAGCCCCAGCATTTT. It specifies CASGFNQPQHF.

This clone was seen a handful of times. V is TRBV3-1 (or the pseudogene TRBV3-2) and J is TRBJ2-2; the D gene is possibly TRBD2 (5 bases). This CDR3 is 16 amino acids long. The V and J ends lost 1 base and 3 bases respectively, with 12 bases between them. CDR1 and CDR2 (germline): LGHDT, YNNKEL (reference sequence). The CDR3 region has the DNA TGTGCCAGCAGCCAAGCGGGGAAGTTTGACACCGGGGAGCTGTTTTTT. Encoded protein: CASSQAGKFDTGELFF.

DNA of the CDR3: TGTGCCAGCAGCCTGCGGGGCGCCTACAATGAGCAGTTCTTC. Its translation: CASSLRGAYNEQFF. The chain carries TRBV2 and TRBJ2-1, with D perhaps matching TRBD2 (6 bases). Germline V gene lookup returns CDR1 SNHLY and CDR2 FYNNEI. CDR3 length: 14 residues. The V end lost 6 bases, the J end lost 2 bases, and 11 bases lay between the germline ends.

The chain couples TRBV6-6 to TRBJ2-5; 8 nucleotides match TRBD1. The germline V gene encodes CDR1 MNHNY and CDR2 SVGAGI (reference sequence). With 3 bases clipped from V and 2 bases from J, the junction kept 2 bases outside the gene matches. The CDR3 runs to 14 residues. The CDR3 is CASSYDRGQETQYF. CDR3 bases: TGTGCCAGCAGTTATGACAGGGGACAAGAGACCCAGTACTTC.

This clone was seen once. The chain combines TRBV5-1 with TRBJ2-2, with 8 bases matching TRBD2. Per germline, CDR1 SGHRS and CDR2 YFSETQ. The junction had 1 base not matched to a gene; V was cut back by 3 bases and J by 0 bases. This CDR3 comprises 15 residues. The CDR3 nucleotides read TGCGCCAGCAGCTCGGGACTAGCGAACACCGGGGAGCTGTTTTTT. Its protein product is CASSSGLANTGELFF.